This is a list of T cell receptor beta chains from one sample in a study of T cell repertoires in cytomegalovirus infection. Each CDR3 protein gets one entry after TCRdb re-called the reads with MiXCR. There are tens of thousands of distinct CDR3 sequences in the sample; about 42% occur only once, and about 94% lies in the top ten. These receptors' targets are unknown. The material sequenced was CD8+ T cells from cultured PBMCs, taken from culture after CMV antigen stimulation. Receptor source: a human donor in good health (CMV status not recorded). Some clones in this sample may be carry-over from other donors' samples. CDR3s include the opening cysteine and the closing phenylalanine or tryptophan. Fields, in order: J gene, V gene, CDR3 protein.

TRBJ2-7 | TRBV7-9 | CASSRGSTYEQYF
TRBJ2-7 | TRBV7-2 | CASSFKPSLGEQYF
TRBJ2-7 | TRBV24-1 | CATSDSLAGGIYEQYF
TRBJ2-3 | TRBV30 | CAWSVAGGTDTQYF
TRBJ2-7 | TRBV12-3/TRBV12-4 | CASSSRQGNYEQYF
TRBJ2-1 | TRBV7-3 | CASSPWGLSHEQFF
TRBJ2-6 | TRBV27 | CASSLGAGANVLTF
TRBJ1-1 | TRBV4-1 | CASSQDPGTGAFEAFF
TRBJ1-4 | TRBV6-1 | CASSDPGTAYATNEKLFF
TRBJ1-3 | TRBV28 | CATHSGSASGNTIYF
TRBJ2-2 | TRBV7-2 | CASSLGRRQNTGELFF
TRBJ1-5 | TRBV6-1 | CASSDWQSWGNQPQHF
TRBJ2-3 | TRBV27 | CASSSSGGTDTQYF
TRBJ1-3 | TRBV6-6 | CASRRTGADGNTIYF
TRBJ1-1 | TRBV30 | CAWSIGGAAEAFF
TRBJ2-7 | TRBV27 | CASSPGTSGTPYEQYF
TRBJ1-3 | TRBV4-1 | CASSQGLNSGNTIYF
TRBJ1-3 | TRBV9 | CASSVGWRTEVGGNTIYF
TRBJ2-6 | TRBV6-2/TRBV6-3 | CASSPRQGVGSGANVLTF
TRBJ2-4 | TRBV7-2 | CASSTLPGTGPLAKNIQYF
TRBJ2-1 | TRBV7-6 | CASSRSETTSNEQFF
TRBJ2-5 | TRBV9 | CASSSAGWTQETQYF
TRBJ2-3 | TRBV11-2 | CASSLTTRSTDTQYF
TRBJ2-7 | TRBV12-3/TRBV12-4 | CASSYTTGGQYF
TRBJ2-2 | TRBV7-2 | CASSLVGEGRGGELFF
TRBJ2-2 | TRBV12-3/TRBV12-4 | CASRPGNSNTGELFF
TRBJ1-1 | TRBV7-6 | CASSLGVRDLPGNTEAFF